Detailed here is one TCR beta chain. What this receptor recognizes is not known. Base qualities are not provided; no much larger clone lies one nucleotide away. To prepare the library, 5' RACE was applied. Sequencing instrument: Illumina HiSeq 2000. Template switching added a universal primer binding site, and the final cDNA carried a unique molecular identifier that allowed TCR cDNA molecules to be counted accurately. First-strand cDNA for TCR alpha and beta chains was synthesized from specific primers in the conserved constant-segment region. Each cDNA library was double barcoded, with a SMART-Mk sample barcode plus Illumina barcodes, to control for contamination. Two successive PCR steps introduced TruSeq adapter sequences along with Illumina sample barcodes. The Illumina HiSeq platform was used with custom primers to sequence TCR alpha and beta cDNA libraries. The authors' pipeline ran thus. Unique molecular identifiers were extracted from raw reads with MiGEC, and CDR3 positions were determined with MiXCR. Recombination models were inferred per individual with the repgenHMM and IGoR tools using an EM algorithm. The tcR package in R was used for shared clonotype analysis, with sharing normalized by the product of cloneset sizes. To study raw recombination without the effects of thymic and clonal selection, out-of-frame nonproductive sequences were analyzed. The raw public reads went through TCRdb reprocessing: fastp at Q25, MiXCR clone calling, in-frame beta chains kept. A single entry per CDR3 protein holds the most common genes and DNA from its merged rows. The V and J calls reflect TCRdb's pipeline rather than the authors' work. The sample table lists some 500,000 distinct CDR3 sequences, around 9.6% of them with a count of one. 2.5% to 3.5% of the sample comes from the top ten.

The sample comes from a study of identical twins (dated by TCRdb to 2015 to 2016). Describing the broader study: The study deep-sequenced TCR alpha and beta repertoires from monozygotic twins, unrelated adults of various ages and cord blood to test whether fetal clonotypes persist. To rule out contamination, replicate twin experiments were performed at different times with different library preparation protocols.

Only healthy Caucasian donors were included. The twin cohort consisted of three pairs of female monozygotic twins, all aged 18 to 29 years. Peripheral blood mononuclear cells were the source from which RNA for the TCR libraries was isolated. Here is what the overall study found, with its caveats: In monozygotic twins, recombination models systematically underestimated out-of-frame TCR alpha sharing, but the models matched the sharing seen between unrelated individuals. Abundant cord blood beta clonotypes carried fewer insertions; young adult naive repertoires showed a weaker similar trend, while memory repertoires showed none. Zero-insertion analyses could be partly confounded by invariant T cells such as MAIT and iNKT, though diverse VJ usage argued against such confounding for most clonotypes. Because the same donors could not be followed over many years, the conclusions depended on cross-sectional statistical analysis. Excess twin sharing in beta out-of-frame sequences was weaker because fewer shared sequences lowered the signal-to-noise ratio. Compared with coincidental sharing between unrelated individuals, out-of-frame TCR alpha sequences shared between twins showed an excess of sequences with low generation probability.

The sample was also reused in another study, on yellow fever vaccine responses in identical twins. The second paper further reports: The authors reported that the T cell response to vaccination in identical twins appeared partly convergent and partly personalized. Focusing on identical twins, the study followed the T cell clones that responded to the vaccine, and did so with precision.

This TCR derives from a woman younger than 30 in good health. The sequenced material came from PBMCs.

The CDR3 has the sequence CASSPLGRYTDTQYF. The DNA sequence is given as TGTGCCAGCAGCCCCCTGGGAAGGTACACAGATACGCAGTATTTT. The sequence is built from TRBV14 and TRBJ2-3, with the D gene too uncertain to name. The CDR3 holds 15 amino acids from the cysteine to the phenylalanine. Only the CDR3 DNA is retained, 45 bases long and in frame from the first base. CDR1 is given as SGHDN and CDR2 as FVKESK, both from the germline V gene. Trimming at the junction amounts to 4 bases on V and 2 bases on J, and the germline ends lie 13 bases apart.